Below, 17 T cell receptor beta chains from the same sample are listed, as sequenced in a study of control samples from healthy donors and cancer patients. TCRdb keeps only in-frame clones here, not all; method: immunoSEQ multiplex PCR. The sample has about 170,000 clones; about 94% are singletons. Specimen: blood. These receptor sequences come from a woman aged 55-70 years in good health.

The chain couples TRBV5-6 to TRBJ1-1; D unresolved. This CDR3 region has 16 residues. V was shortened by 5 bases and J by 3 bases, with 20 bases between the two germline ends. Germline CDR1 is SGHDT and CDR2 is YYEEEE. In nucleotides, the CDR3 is TGTGCCAGCAGTATGACCAGGCGGGCGTGGTACACTGAAGCTTTCTTT. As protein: CASSMTRRAWYTEAFF.

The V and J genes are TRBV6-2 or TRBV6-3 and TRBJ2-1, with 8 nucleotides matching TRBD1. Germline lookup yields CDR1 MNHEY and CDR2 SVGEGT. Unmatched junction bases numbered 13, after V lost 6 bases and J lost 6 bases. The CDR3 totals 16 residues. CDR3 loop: CASSRPGQGSRNEQFF. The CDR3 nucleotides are TGTGCCAGCAGCCGCCCCGGACAGGGATCGCGCAATGAGCAGTTCTTC.

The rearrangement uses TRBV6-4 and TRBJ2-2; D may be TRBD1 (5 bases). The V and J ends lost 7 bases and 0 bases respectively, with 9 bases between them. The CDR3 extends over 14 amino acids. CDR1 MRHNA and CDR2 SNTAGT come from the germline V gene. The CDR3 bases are TGTGCCAGCACACCACAGGCGAACACCGGGGAGCTGTTTTTT. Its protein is CASTPQANTGELFF.

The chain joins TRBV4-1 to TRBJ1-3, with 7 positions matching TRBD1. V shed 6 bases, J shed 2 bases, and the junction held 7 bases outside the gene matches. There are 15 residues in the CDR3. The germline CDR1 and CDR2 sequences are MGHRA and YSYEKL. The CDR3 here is CASSLQGNPGNTIYF. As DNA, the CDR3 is TGCGCCAGCAGTCTACAGGGGAACCCTGGAAACACCATATATTTT.

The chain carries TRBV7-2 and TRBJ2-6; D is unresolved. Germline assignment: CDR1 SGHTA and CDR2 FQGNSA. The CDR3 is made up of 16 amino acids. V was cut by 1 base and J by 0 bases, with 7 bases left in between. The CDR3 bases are TGTGCCAGCAGCTTAGAAGGGCCCTCTGGGGCCAACGTCCTGACTTTC. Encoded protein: CASSLEGPSGANVLTF. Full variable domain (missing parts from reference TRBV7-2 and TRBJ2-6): GAGVSQSPSNKVTEKGKDVELRCDPISGHTALYWYRQSLGQGLEFLIYFQGNSAPDKSGLPSDRFSAERTGGSVSTLTIQRTQQEDSAVYLCASSLEGPSGANVLTFGAGSRLTVL.

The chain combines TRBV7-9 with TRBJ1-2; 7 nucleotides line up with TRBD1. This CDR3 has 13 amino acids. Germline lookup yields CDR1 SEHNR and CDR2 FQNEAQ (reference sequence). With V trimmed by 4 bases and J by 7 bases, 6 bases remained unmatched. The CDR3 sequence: CASSSTGAGGYTF. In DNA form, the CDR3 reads TGTGCCAGCAGCTCTACAGGGGCTGGTGGCTACACCTTC.

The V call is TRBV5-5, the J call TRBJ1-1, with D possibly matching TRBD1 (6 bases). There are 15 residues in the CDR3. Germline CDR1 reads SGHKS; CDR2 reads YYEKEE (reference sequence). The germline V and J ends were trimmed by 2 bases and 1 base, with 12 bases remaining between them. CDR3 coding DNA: TGTGCCAGCAGCTTAACAGGGAACCAGAACACTGAAGCTTTCTTT. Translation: CASSLTGNQNTEAFF.

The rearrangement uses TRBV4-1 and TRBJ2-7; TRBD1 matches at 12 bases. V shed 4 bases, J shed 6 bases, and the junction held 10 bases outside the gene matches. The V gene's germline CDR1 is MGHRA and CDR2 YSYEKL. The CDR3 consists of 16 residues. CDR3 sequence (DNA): TGCGCCAGCAGCCCGTTGTCAGGGACAGGGGGCCTCGAGCAGTACTTC. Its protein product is CASSPLSGTGGLEQYF.

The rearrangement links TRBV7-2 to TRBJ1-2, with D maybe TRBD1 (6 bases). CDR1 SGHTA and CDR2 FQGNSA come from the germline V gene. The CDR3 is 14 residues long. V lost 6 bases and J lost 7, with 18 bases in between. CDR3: CASRPETGFGGYTF. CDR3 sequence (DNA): TGTGCCAGCAGGCCAGAGACAGGCTTCGGTGGCTACACCTTC.

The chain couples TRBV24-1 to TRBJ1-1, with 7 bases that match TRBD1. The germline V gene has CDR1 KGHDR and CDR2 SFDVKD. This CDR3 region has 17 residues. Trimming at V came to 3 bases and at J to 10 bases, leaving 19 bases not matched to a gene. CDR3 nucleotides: TGTGCCACCAGTGATCTCAATCAAAATGACAGGGTTAAACGAGCTTTCTTT. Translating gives CATSDLNQNDRVKRAFF.

The CDR3 here is CASSYDRGRLEKLFF. DNA for the CDR3: TGCGCCAGCAGCTATGACAGGGGGCGGTTAGAAAAACTGTTTTTT. The chain employs TRBV5-1 and TRBJ1-4; 10 nucleotides match TRBD1. Germline CDR1 reads SGHRS; CDR2 reads YFSETQ. The CDR3 is 15 residues long. V was clipped by 3 bases and J by 8 bases; unmatched bases: 7.

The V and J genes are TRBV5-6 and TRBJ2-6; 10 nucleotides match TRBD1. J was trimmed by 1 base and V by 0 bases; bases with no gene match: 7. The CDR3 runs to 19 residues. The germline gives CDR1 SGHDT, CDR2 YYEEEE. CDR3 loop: CASSLVGTGVLSGANVLTF. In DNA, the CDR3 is TGTGCCAGCAGCTTGGTCGGGACAGGGGTTTTGTCTGGGGCCAACGTCCTGACTTTC.

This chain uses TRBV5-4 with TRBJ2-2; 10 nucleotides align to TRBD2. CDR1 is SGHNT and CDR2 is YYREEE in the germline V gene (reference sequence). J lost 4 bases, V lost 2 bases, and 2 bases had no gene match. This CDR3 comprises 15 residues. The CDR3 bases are TGTGCCAGCAGCTTTACTAGCGGGACCACCGGGGAGCTGTTTTTT. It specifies CASSFTSGTTGELFF.

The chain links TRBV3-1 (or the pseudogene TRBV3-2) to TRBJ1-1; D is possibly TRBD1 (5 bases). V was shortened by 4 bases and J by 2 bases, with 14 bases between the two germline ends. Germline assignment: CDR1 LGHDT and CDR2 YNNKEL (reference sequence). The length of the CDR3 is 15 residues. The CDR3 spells CASSRNEGQNTEAFF. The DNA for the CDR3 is TGTGCCAGCAGCCGAAATGAGGGGCAAAACACTGAAGCTTTCTTT.

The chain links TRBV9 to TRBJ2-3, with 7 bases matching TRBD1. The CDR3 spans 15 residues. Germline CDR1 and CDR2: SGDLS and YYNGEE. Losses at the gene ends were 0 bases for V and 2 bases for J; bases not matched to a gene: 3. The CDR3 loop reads CASSVAGQFTDTQYF. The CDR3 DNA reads TGTGCCAGCAGCGTAGCGGGACAGTTCACAGATACGCAGTATTTT.

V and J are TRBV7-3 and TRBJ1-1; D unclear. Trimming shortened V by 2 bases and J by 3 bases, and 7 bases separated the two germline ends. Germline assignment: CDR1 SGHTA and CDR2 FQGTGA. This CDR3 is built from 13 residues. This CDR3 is CASSLSRDTEAFF. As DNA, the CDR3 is TGTGCCAGCAGCTTATCGCGGGACACTGAAGCTTTCTTT.

As DNA, the CDR3 is TGCGCCAGCAGTTACCCCTCCACAGATACGCAGTATTTT. Translation gives CASSYPSTDTQYF. J is TRBJ2-3 and V is TRBV10-2; D gene ambiguous. CDR1 and CDR2 (germline): WSHSY, SAAADI. This CDR3 region has 13 residues. V was cut by 5 bases and J by 2 bases, with 8 bases left in between.